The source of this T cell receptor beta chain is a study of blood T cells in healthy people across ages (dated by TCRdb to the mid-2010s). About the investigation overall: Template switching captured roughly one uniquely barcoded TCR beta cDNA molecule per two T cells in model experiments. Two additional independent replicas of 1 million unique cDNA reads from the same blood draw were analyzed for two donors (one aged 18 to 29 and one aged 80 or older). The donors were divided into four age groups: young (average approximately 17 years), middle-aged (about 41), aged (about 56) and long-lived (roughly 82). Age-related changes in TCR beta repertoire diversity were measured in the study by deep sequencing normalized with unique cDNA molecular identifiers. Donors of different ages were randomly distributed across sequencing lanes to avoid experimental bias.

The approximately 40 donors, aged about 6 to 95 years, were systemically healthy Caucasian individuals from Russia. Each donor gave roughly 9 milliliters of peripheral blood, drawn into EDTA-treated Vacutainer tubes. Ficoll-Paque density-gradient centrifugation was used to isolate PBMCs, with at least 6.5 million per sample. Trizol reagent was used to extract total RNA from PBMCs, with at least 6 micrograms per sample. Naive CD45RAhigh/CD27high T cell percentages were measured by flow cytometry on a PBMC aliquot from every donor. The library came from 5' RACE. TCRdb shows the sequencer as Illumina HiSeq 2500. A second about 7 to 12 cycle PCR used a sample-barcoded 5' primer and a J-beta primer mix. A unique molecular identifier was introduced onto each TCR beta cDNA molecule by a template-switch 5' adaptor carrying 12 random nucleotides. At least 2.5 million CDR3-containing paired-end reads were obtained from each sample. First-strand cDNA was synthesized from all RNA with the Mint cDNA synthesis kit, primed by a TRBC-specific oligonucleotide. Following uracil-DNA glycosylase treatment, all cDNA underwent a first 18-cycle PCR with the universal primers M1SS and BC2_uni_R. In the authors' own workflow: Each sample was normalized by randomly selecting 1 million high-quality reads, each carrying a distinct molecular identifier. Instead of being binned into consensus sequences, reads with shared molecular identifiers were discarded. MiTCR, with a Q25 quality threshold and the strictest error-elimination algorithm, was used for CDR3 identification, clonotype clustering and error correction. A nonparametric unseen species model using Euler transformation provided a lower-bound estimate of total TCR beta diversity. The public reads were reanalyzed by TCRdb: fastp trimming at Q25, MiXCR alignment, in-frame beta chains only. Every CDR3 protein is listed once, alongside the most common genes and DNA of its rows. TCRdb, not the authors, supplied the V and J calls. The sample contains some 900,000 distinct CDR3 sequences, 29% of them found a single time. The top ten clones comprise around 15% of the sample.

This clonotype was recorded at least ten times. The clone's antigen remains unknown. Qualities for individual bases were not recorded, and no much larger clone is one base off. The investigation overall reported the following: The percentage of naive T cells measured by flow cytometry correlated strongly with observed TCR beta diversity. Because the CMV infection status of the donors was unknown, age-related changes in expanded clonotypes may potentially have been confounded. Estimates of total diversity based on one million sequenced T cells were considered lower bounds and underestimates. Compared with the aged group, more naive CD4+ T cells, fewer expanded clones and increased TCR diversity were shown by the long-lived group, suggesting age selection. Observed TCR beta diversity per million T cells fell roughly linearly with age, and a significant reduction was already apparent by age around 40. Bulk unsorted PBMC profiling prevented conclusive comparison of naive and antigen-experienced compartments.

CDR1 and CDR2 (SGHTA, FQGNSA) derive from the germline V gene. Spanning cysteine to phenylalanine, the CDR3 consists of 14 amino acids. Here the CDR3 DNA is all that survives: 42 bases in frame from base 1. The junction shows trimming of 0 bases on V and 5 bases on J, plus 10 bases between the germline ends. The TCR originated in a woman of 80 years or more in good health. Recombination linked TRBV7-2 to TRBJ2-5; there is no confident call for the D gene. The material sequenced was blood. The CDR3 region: CASSLAQAWETQYF. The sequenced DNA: TGTGCCAGCAGCTTAGCGCAAGCATGGGAGACCCAGTACTTC.